This T cell receptor beta chain comes out of a study of T cell repertoires in cytomegalovirus infection. Across the study: Public TCR beta signatures provided an indication of both CMV infection and a matching HLA type.

TCRdb re-analysed the reads in MiXCR, keeping a single row per CDR3 protein. The data contain around 260,000 distinct CDR3 sequences, about 25% of them seen just once; the ten biggest clones take up approximately 14%. The V end lost 5 bases, the J end lost 2 bases, and 11 bases lay between the germline ends. The CDR3 runs to 14 residues. Germline CDR1 reads LNHDA; CDR2 reads SQIVND (reference sequence). Input material: PBMCs. The V call is TRBV19, the J call TRBJ2-3; D might be TRBD1 (6 bases). The TCR comes from a human donor in good health (CMV status not recorded). Some clones in this sample may be carry-over from other donors' samples. For the CDR3, the DNA is TGTGCCAGTAGTGGGGGCAGAGACACAGATACGCAGTATTTT. Translated: CASSGGRDTDTQYF.